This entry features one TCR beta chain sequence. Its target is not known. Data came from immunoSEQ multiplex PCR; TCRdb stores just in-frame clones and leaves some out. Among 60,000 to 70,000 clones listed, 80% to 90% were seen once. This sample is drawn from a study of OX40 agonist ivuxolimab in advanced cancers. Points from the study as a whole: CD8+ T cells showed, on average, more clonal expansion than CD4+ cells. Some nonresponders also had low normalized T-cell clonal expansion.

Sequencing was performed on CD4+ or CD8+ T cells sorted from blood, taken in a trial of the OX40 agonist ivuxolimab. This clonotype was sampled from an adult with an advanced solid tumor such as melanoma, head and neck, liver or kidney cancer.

CDR3 in DNA: TGCGCCAGCAGCCGCAGACAGGCGATGAACACTGAAGCTTTCTTT. Translating gives CASSRRQAMNTEAFF. The chain couples TRBV4-1 to TRBJ1-1, with D perhaps TRBD1 (6 bases). The CDR3 is made up of 15 amino acids. Trimming took 4 bases from V and 0 from J, leaving 12 bases between them. Germline CDR1 MGHRA, CDR2 YSYEKL.